This is a list of T cell receptor beta chains from one sample in a study of PD-1 blockade in classical Hodgkin lymphoma. Profiling relied on immunoSEQ multiplex PCR, and the TCRdb table lists in-frame clones only, not all of them. The sample lists 20,000 to 25,000 clones, over 85% occurring once. Material for sequencing was peripheral blood mononuclear cells (PBMCs). The source of these receptors is a human donor with classical Hodgkin lymphoma. The CDR3 runs from the conserved cysteine through the conserved F or W. D genes are given only for firm matches. Clone size is shown for a subset of rows, as once, few, many or a class of expanded clone.

J gene | clone size | D gene | V gene | CDR3 length | CDR3 DNA | CDR3 protein
TRBJ2-7 | NA | NA | TRBV7-7 | 14 | TGTGCCAGCAGCCCCGGGTCCAGCTCCTACGAGCAGTACTTC | CASSPGSSSYEQYF
TRBJ2-1 | once | TRBD2 | TRBV2 | 16 | TGTGCCAGCAGTGGCATGGGACTAGCGGGGTACAATGAGCAGTTCTTC | CASSGMGLAGYNEQFF
TRBJ1-1 | NA | NA | TRBV5-8 | 15 | TGTGCCAGCAGCGCCAGGCCGGTCGGAAACACTGAAGCTTTCTTT | CASSARPVGNTEAFF
TRBJ1-1 | NA | NA | TRBV29-1 | 16 | TGCAGCGTTGAAGATCCCCACAGGACTACGAACACTGAAGCTTTCTTT | CSVEDPHRTTNTEAFF
TRBJ2-4 | once | NA | TRBV7-9 | 13 | TGTGCCAGCAGCTCCTGGGCGGAAAACATTCAGTACTTC | CASSSWAENIQYF
TRBJ2-2 | NA | TRBD2 | TRBV4-1 | 16 | TGCGCCAGCAGCCAAGTTTTAGTAGCGGGACGCGCGGAGCTGTTTTTT | CASSQVLVAGRAELFF
TRBJ2-7 | NA | NA | TRBV9 | 15 | TGTGCCAGCAGCGTGTTAGGGTTGCCTACCCACGAGCAGTACTTC | CASSVLGLPTHEQYF
TRBJ1-2 | NA | TRBD1 | TRBV30 | 15 | TGTGCCTGGAAAGGCGGGACAGGGAGGAACTATGGCTACACCTTC | CAWKGGTGRNYGYTF
TRBJ1-4 | NA | TRBD1 | TRBV6-4 | 16 | TGTGCCAGCAGTGGGGACAGAGACACAACTAATGAAAAACTGTTTTTT | CASSGDRDTTNEKLFF
TRBJ2-3 | NA | NA | TRBV27 | 14 | TGTGCCAGCAGTGCCTTAGACGGCACAGATACGCAGTATTTT | CASSALDGTDTQYF
TRBJ2-7 | NA | NA | TRBV2 | 13 | TGTGCCAGCGTAGAACAGGGATCCTACGAGCAGTACTTC | CASVEQGSYEQYF
TRBJ1-2 | NA | NA | TRBV4-3 | 15 | TGCGCCAGCAGCCAAGTTCAGGGTTCCAACTATGGCTACACCTTC | CASSQVQGSNYGYTF
TRBJ1-5 | NA | NA | TRBV12-5 | 12 | TGTGCTAGTGGTTCCCCAATTCAGCCCCAGCATTTT | CASGSPIQPQHF
TRBJ2-7 | NA | TRBD1 | TRBV6-1 | 15 | TGTGCCAGCAGTGAAGCGGGGACAGGGCCTTCCGAGCAGTACTTC | CASSEAGTGPSEQYF
TRBJ2-3 | NA | TRBD2 | TRBV11-2 | 17 | TGTGCCAGCAGTCAACTCGAAAGGACTAGCGGCAGAGATACGCAGTATTTT | CASSQLERTSGRDTQYF
TRBJ2-4 | NA | NA | TRBV6-6 | 15 | TGTGCCAGCAGTTACTCCCTAGCCCCCACAAACATTCAGTACTTC | CASSYSLAPTNIQYF
TRBJ2-6 | NA | NA | TRBV21-1 | 20 | TGTGCCAGCAGCAAAAGGGGACAGGCTCCCGATCAATCTGGGGCCAACGTCCTGACTTTC | CASSKRGQAPDQSGANVLTF
TRBJ1-2 | NA | TRBD1 | TRBV9 | 19 | TGTGCCAGCAGCGTCTCGGGGAGGACAGGGGCGACCTTTCCGAATGGCTACACCTTC | CASSVSGRTGATFPNGYTF
TRBJ2-7 | NA | TRBD1 | TRBV19 | 14 | TGTGCCAGTAGTATGGAGAGGGGGCTGGGTGAGCAGTACTTC | CASSMERGLGEQYF
TRBJ2-2 | NA | NA | TRBV9 | 14 | TGTGCCAGCAATCCTAGTGGTAACACCGGGGAGCTGTTTTTT | CASNPSGNTGELFF
TRBJ2-7 | NA | NA | TRBV11-2 | 12 | TGTGCCAGCAGCTTAGATAGGTACGAGCAGTACTTC | CASSLDRYEQYF
TRBJ2-5 | NA | TRBD1 | TRBV7-2 | 16 | TGTGCCAGCAGCTCGCGACAGGGGGTTTACCAAGAGACCCAGTACTTC | CASSSRQGVYQETQYF
TRBJ1-1 | NA | NA | TRBV19 | 12 | TGTGCCAGTAGTATAGGAATCACTGAAGCTTTCTTT | CASSIGITEAFF
TRBJ1-1 | NA | NA | TRBV5-1 | 15 | TGCGCCAGCAGCCCCAGCCCGGGCAGAGACACTGAAGCTTTCTTT | CASSPSPGRDTEAFF
TRBJ2-3 | NA | TRBD1 | TRBV7-9 | 15 | TGTGCCAGCAGCTTAGGACAGGGTGAGACGGATACGCAGTATTTT | CASSLGQGETDTQYF
TRBJ2-7 | NA | NA | TRBV7-9 | 11 | TGTGCCAGCAGCCCCCGGCCCGGGGCCTCCTTC | CASSPRPGASF
TRBJ1-4 | once | NA | TRBV5-1 | 16 | TGCGCCAGCAGCTCCATGACAGCATTTGGGACTGAAAAACTGTTTTTT | CASSSMTAFGTEKLFF
TRBJ1-6 | NA | NA | TRBV6-6 | 14 | TGTGCCAGCAGTCCAGACGGGACTAATTCACCCCTCCACTTT | CASSPDGTNSPLHF
TRBJ2-1 | NA | TRBD1 | TRBV27 | 15 | TGTGCCAGCAGTTTTAGGGGACAGCCAAACAATGAGCAGTTCTTC | CASSFRGQPNNEQFF
TRBJ1-4 | NA | NA | TRBV5-1 | 15 | TGCGCCAGCAGCTTGGTGAGGGGAGGGGATGAAAAACTGTTTTTT | CASSLVRGGDEKLFF
TRBJ1-6 | NA | NA | TRBV30 | 12 | TGTGCCTGGGACCGTCGAAATTCACCCCTCCACTTT | CAWDRRNSPLHF
TRBJ2-3 | once | TRBD2 | TRBV5-1 | 17 | TGCGCCAGCAGCTCCCGAGGCGGGAGGGAGAGGGCGGATACGCAGTATTTT | CASSSRGGRERADTQYF
TRBJ1-5 | NA | NA | TRBV28 | 15 | TGTGCCAGCAGTTTAAGTACAGCCGACAATCAGCCCCAGCATTTT | CASSLSTADNQPQHF
TRBJ2-2 | NA | TRBD1 | TRBV7-6 | 16 | TGTGCCAGCAGCTTAGGGACAGGGGGCGGCACCGGGGAGCTGTTTTTT | CASSLGTGGGTGELFF
TRBJ1-5 | NA | TRBD1 | TRBV19 | 15 | TGTGCCAGTAGTAACAGGGGGACACTTAATCAGCCCCAGCATTTT | CASSNRGTLNQPQHF
TRBJ2-2 | NA | TRBD1 | TRBV5-4 | 14 | TGTGCCAGCAGGGCGGGACAGGTGGCCGGGGAGCTGTTTTTT | CASRAGQVAGELFF
TRBJ2-2 | NA | NA | TRBV10-3 | 17 | NA | CAISSSGGLAVTGELFF
TRBJ2-7 | NA | TRBD1 | TRBV2 | 13 | TGTGCCAGCAGTGATTGGGACAGCTACGAGCAGTACTTC | CASSDWDSYEQYF
TRBJ1-3 | NA | NA | TRBV10-3 | 19 | TGTGCCATCATCCCATGGAGGGGGGTCGGAACTCTCTGGGGAAACACCATATATTTT | CAIIPWRGVGTLWGNTIYF
TRBJ2-6 | NA | TRBD2 | TRBV15 | 17 | TGTGCCACTTGGGCGGTAGCGGGAGGAACAGGGGCCAACGTCCTGACTTTC | CATWAVAGGTGANVLTF
TRBJ2-1 | NA | NA | TRBV6-5 | 15 | TGTGCCAGCAGTTTTCGGGAGTTCACCTACAATGAGCAGTTCTTC | CASSFREFTYNEQFF
TRBJ1-2 | NA | TRBD1 | TRBV9 | 15 | TGTGCCAGCAGCGAGGGGGACTCGACAGGGTATGGCTACACCTTC | CASSEGDSTGYGYTF
TRBJ2-7 | NA | NA | TRBV2 | 12 | TGTGCCAGCAGTGGGGTCACCTACGAGCAGTACTTC | CASSGVTYEQYF
TRBJ2-4 | NA | NA | TRBV2 | 14 | TGTGCCACCAAATTGCCTCGGATCCAAAACATTCAGTACTTC | CATKLPRIQNIQYF
TRBJ1-2 | NA | NA | TRBV19 | 14 | TGTGCCAGTAGTCACGGCAGTATGAACTATGGCTACACCTTC | CASSHGSMNYGYTF
TRBJ1-1 | NA | NA | TRBV7-6 | 12 | TGTGCCAGCAGCTTACGGGGCGGTGAAGCTTTCTTT | CASSLRGGEAFF
TRBJ1-2 | NA | NA | TRBV19 | 15 | TGTGCCAGTAGTACCATGGTAACGCCTAACTATGGCTACACCTTC | CASSTMVTPNYGYTF
TRBJ2-2 | NA | TRBD2 | TRBV7-6 | 15 | TGTGCCAGCAGCCGAATAAGCGGGAGTACCGGGGAGCTGTTTTTT | CASSRISGSTGELFF
TRBJ2-7 | NA | NA | TRBV5-5 | 17 | TGTGCCAGCAGCATACTGATGTCTGACTTCCTTAAGGTAGAGCAGTACTTC | CASSILMSDFLKVEQYF
TRBJ2-3 | NA | NA | TRBV5-5 | 12 | TGTGCCAGCAGCTTGGCAGCAGATACGCAGTATTTT | CASSLAADTQYF
TRBJ2-7 | NA | TRBD1 | TRBV27 | 14 | TGTGCCAGCAGTCTCCAGGGGGCAAACTACGAGCAGTACTTC | CASSLQGANYEQYF
TRBJ1-2 | NA | NA | TRBV2 | 13 | TGTGCCAGCAGCGCTGGACAATCGTACGGCTACACCTTC | CASSAGQSYGYTF
TRBJ2-7 | once | TRBD2 | TRBV5-1 | 15 | TGCGCCAGCAGCTTGCTAGCGGGAAGCTCCTACGAGCAGTACTTC | CASSLLAGSSYEQYF
TRBJ2-7 | NA | NA | TRBV6-5 | 13 | TGTGCCAGCAGTTTCTTGGGGGCAGACGAGCAGTACTTC | CASSFLGADEQYF
TRBJ1-1 | NA | NA | TRBV7-5 | 11 | TGTGTCAGAAGCAAAAGGGTTGAAGCTTTCTTT | CVRSKRVEAFF
TRBJ2-7 | NA | TRBD2 | TRBV7-2 | 16 | TGTGCCAGCAGCTTAGAAGGGACTAGCGGCGCCTACGAGCAGTACTTC | CASSLEGTSGAYEQYF
TRBJ2-5 | NA | NA | TRBV2 | 14 | TGTGCCAGCAGCCCAGGTGTTCTCGGAGAGGCCCAGTACTTC | CASSPGVLGEAQYF
TRBJ2-1 | NA | TRBD2 | TRBV28 | 15 | TGTGCCAGCAGATTTAGCGGGGGACTGAACAATGAGCAGTTCTTC | CASRFSGGLNNEQFF
TRBJ2-3 | NA | TRBD2 | TRBV10-3 | 15 | TGTGCCATCAGGACGGGACTAGCAAGCACAGATACGCAGTATTTT | CAIRTGLASTDTQYF
TRBJ1-3 | NA | NA | TRBV13 | 12 | TGTGCCAGCAGCTTAGATGGAAACACCATATATTTT | CASSLDGNTIYF